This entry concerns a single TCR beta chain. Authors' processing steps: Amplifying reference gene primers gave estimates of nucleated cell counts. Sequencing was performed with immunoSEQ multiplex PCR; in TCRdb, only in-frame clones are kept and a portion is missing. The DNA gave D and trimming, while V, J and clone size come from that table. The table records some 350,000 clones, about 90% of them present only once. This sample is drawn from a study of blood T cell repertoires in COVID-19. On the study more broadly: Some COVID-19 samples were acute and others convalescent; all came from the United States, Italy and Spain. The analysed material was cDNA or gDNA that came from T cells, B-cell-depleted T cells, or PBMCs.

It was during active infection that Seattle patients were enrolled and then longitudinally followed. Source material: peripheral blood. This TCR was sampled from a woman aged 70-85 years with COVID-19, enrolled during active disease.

This CDR3 reads CASSTYLGRAGGYGYTF. As DNA, the CDR3 is TGTGCCAGCAGTACCTATTTAGGCAGGGCGGGGGGCTATGGCTACACCTTC. The genes are TRBV27 and TRBJ1-2; possibly TRBD1 for D (5 bases). V was cut by 5 bases and J by 4 bases, with 23 bases left in between. The CDR3 length is 17 residues. Per germline, CDR1 MNHEY and CDR2 SMNVEV (reference sequence).